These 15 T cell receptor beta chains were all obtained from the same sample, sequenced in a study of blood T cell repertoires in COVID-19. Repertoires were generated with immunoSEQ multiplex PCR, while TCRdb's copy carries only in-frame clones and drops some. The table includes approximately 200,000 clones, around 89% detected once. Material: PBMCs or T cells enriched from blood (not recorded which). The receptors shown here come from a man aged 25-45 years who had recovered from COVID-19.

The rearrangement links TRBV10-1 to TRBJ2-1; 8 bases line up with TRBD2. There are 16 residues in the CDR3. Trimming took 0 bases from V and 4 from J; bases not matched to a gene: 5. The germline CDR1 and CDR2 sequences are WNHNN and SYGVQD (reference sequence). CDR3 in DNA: TGCGCCAGCAGTGAGTCGGGGCGGGGGGATTACAATGAGCAGTTCTTC. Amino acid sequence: CASSESGRGDYNEQFF.

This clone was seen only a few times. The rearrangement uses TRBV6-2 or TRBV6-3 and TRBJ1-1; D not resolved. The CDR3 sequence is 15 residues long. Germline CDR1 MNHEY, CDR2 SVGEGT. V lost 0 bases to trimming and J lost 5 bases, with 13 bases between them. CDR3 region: CASSYSTLERTEAFF. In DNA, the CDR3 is TGTGCCAGCAGTTACTCGACCTTGGAGAGAACTGAAGCTTTCTTT.

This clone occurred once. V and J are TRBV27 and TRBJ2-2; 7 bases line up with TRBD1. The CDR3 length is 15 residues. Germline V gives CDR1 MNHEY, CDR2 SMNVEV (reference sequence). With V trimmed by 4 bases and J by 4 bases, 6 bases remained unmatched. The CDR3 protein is CASSYTGATTGELFF. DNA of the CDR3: TGTGCCAGCAGTTATACAGGGGCGACCACCGGGGAGCTGTTTTTT.

CDR3 region: CASSLMTGGTDTQYF. As DNA, the CDR3 is TGCGCCAGCAGCTTGATGACAGGGGGCACAGATACGCAGTATTTT. The chain joins TRBV5-1 to TRBJ2-3; 8 positions match TRBD1. The J segment lost 1 base and the V segment lost 1 base, leaving 2 bases of the junction unmatched. The CDR3 extends over 15 amino acids. The germline V gene encodes CDR1 SGHRS and CDR2 YFSETQ. The full variable domain, its missing parts supplied by reference TRBV5-1 and TRBJ2-3, is KAGVTQTPRYLIKTRGQQVTLSCSPISGHRSVSWYQQTPGQGLQFLFEYFSETQRNKGNFPGRFSGRQFSNSRSEMNVSTLELGDSALYLCASSLMTGGTDTQYFGPGTRLTVL.

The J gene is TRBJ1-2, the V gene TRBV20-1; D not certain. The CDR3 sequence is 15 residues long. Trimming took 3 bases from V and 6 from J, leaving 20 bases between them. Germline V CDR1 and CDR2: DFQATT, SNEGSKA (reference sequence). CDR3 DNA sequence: TGCAGTGCTAGTGGCCCAAGAGGTAATTGGAATGGCTACACCTTC. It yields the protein CSASGPRGNWNGYTF.

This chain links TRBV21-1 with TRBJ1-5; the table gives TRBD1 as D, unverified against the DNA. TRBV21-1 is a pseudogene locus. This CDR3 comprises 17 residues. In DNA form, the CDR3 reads TGTGCCAGCAGCAATTGGTTGGGACAGGTTTCAAATCAGCCCCAGCATTTT. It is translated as CASSNWLGQVSNQPQHF.

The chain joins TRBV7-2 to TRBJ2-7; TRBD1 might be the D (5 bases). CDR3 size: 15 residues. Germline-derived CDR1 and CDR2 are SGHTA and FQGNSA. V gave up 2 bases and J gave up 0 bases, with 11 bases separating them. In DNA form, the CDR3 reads TGTGCCAGCAGCTTATTTAACGGACACTCCTACGAGCAGTACTTC. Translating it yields CASSLFNGHSYEQYF.

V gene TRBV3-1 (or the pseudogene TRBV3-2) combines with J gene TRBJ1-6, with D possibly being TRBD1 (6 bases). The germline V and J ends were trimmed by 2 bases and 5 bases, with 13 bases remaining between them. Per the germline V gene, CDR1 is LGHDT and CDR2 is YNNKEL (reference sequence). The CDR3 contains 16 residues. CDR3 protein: CASSQPGQSDNSPLHF. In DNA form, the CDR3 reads TGTGCCAGCAGCCAACCGGGACAAAGTGATAATTCACCCCTCCACTTT.

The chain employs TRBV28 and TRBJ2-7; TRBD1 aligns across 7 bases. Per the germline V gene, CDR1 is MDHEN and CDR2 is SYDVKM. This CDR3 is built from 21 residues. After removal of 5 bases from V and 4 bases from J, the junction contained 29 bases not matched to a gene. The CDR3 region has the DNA TGTGCCAGCAGTCCATTATTTTCCCCGGGACAGTGGAAGTTTTATGAGTACGAGCAGTACTTC. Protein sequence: CASSPLFSPGQWKFYEYEQYF.

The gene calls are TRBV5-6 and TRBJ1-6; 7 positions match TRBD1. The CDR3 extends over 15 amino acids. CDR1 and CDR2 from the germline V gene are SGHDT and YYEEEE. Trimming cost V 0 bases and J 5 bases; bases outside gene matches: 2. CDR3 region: CASSLGQGNNSPLHF. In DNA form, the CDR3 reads TGTGCCAGCAGCTTGGGACAGGGAAATAATTCACCCCTCCACTTT.

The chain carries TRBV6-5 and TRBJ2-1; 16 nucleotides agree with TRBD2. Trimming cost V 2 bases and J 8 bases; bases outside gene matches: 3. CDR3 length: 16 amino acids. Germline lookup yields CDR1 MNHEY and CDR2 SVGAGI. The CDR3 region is CASSYGTSGGADEQFF. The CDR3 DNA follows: TGTGCCAGCAGTTACGGGACTAGCGGGGGGGCCGATGAGCAGTTCTTC.

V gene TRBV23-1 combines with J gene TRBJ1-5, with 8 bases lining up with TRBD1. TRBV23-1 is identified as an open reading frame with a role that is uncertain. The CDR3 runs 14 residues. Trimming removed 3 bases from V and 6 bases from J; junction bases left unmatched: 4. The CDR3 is CASSHQGACQPQHF. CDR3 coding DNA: TGCGCCAGCAGTCACCAGGGGGCTTGTCAGCCCCAGCATTTT.

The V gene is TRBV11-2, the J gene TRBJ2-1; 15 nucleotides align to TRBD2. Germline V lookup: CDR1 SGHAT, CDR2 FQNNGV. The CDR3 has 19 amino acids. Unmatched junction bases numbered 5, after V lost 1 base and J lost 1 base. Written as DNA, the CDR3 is TGTGCCAGCAGCTTAGGGGGACTAGCGGGAGGCCCGTCCTACAATGAGCAGTTCTTC. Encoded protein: CASSLGGLAGGPSYNEQFF.

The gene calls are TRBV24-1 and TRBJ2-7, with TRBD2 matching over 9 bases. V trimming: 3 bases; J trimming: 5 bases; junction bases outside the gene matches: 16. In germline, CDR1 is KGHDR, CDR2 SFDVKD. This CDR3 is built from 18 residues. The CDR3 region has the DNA TGTGCCACCAGTGATGGGCAGGGAACTAGCGGGCGAGCCCACGAGCAGTACTTC. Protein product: CATSDGQGTSGRAHEQYF.

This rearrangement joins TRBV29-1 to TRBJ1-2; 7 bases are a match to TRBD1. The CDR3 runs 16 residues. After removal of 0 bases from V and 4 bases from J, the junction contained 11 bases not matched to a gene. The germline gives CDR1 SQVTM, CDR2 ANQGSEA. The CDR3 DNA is TGCAGCGTTGAAGATCAAGACAGGGCCCGGGGCTATGGCTACACCTTC. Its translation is CSVEDQDRARGYGYTF.